Shown below are 19 T cell receptor beta chains from a single sample sequenced in a study of T cell responses to AZD1222 COVID-19 vaccine. The protocol was immunoSEQ multiplex PCR, while the TCRdb copy is restricted to in-frame clones and leaves out a portion. This table holds 100,000 to 120,000 clones, roughly 88% found once. This specimen consisted of peripheral blood, obtained 28 days after the second AZD1222 dose. The receptors shown here come from an adult who received the AZD1222 COVID-19 vaccine.

This chain connects TRBV24-1 to TRBJ2-3; 9 bases agree with TRBD1. The CDR3 totals 15 residues. Germline values: CDR1 KGHDR, CDR2 SFDVKD. V gave up 3 bases and J gave up 6 bases; unmatched junction bases: 6. For the CDR3, the DNA is TGTGCCACCAGTGATCAACAGGGGGCCGGCGATACGCAGTATTTT. This sequence encodes CATSDQQGAGDTQYF.

This chain uses TRBV3-1 (or the pseudogene TRBV3-2) with TRBJ2-7; a possible D gene is TRBD1 (6 bases). The CDR3 contains 13 residues. From germline, CDR1 is LGHDT and CDR2 YNNKEL (reference sequence). Deletions cut 4 bases from V and 3 bases from J, with 10 bases between. CDR3 loop: CASSRRQDYEQYF. The CDR3, as DNA: TGTGCCAGCAGCCGACGACAGGACTACGAGCAGTACTTC.

This clone was observed a single time. The CDR3 loop reads CASSLALKSSGNTIYF. In nucleotides, the CDR3 is TGTGCCAGCAGCTTAGCGCTGAAGAGCTCTGGAAACACCATATATTTT. The V gene is TRBV7-9, the J gene TRBJ1-3, with D hard to call. Germline-derived CDR1 and CDR2 are SEHNR and FQNEAQ (reference sequence). Trimming stripped 0 bases from V and 0 bases from J, with 9 bases between. The length of the CDR3 is 16 residues.

The rearrangement uses TRBV7-6 and TRBJ2-3; 9 positions match TRBD2. Germline V lookup: CDR1 SGHVS, CDR2 FNYEAQ. Germline trimming cut 0 bases from V and 11 bases from J; bases unmatched to any gene: 3. The length of the CDR3 is 13 residues. The CDR3 loop is CASSLALAGEQYF. The CDR3 coding sequence is TGTGCCAGCAGCTTAGCACTAGCGGGCGAGCAGTATTTT.

The chain is built from TRBV9 and TRBJ1-4; 9 bases line up with TRBD1. CDR3 length equals 15 residues. J gave up 0 bases and V 7 bases, and 4 bases lay outside the gene matches. From germline, CDR1 is SGDLS and CDR2 YYNGEE. CDR3 DNA: TGTGCCAGCGGGACAGGGCATGCAACTAATGAAAAACTGTTTTTT. This sequence encodes CASGTGHATNEKLFF.

The J gene is TRBJ1-4, the V gene TRBV7-2; D is perhaps TRBD1 (5 bases). This CDR3 is 14 amino acids long. V was shortened by 1 base and J by 12 bases, with 15 bases between the two germline ends. Germline V gene lookup returns CDR1 SGHTA and CDR2 FQGNSA. The chain's CDR3 is CASSLVGGGGQLFF. As DNA, the CDR3 is TGTGCCAGCAGCTTAGTGGGCGGGGGAGGTCAACTGTTTTTT.

J is TRBJ2-7 and V is TRBV12-2; the table's TRBD1 call for D was not verified on the DNA. TRBV12-2 is listed as a pseudogene. This CDR3 comprises 13 residues. CDR3 amino acids: CASRFSVYYEQYF. CDR3 DNA: TGTGCAAGTCGCTTCAGTGTGTACTACGAGCAGTACTTC.

This chain links TRBV12-5 with TRBJ1-1, with 7 nucleotides matching TRBD1. From germline, CDR1 is LGHNT and CDR2 FRNRAP. The CDR3 is made up of 13 amino acids. V was pared by 5 bases and J by 7 bases, with 7 bases of the junction left unmatched. The DNA for the CDR3 is TGTGCTAGTGGTCTCCGGGACAGTGGTGAAGCTTTCTTT. It codes for CASGLRDSGEAFF.

The table lists this clone with a few counts. V is TRBV5-1 and J is TRBJ2-2, with 7 bases fitting TRBD1. Germline V CDR1 and CDR2: SGHRS, YFSETQ. The CDR3 is made up of 16 amino acids. V shed 4 bases, J shed 5 bases, and the junction held 11 bases outside the gene matches. The CDR3 bases are TGCGCCAGCAGCCCCCTACAACAGGGGCGGACCGGGGAGCTGTTTTTT. This codes for CASSPLQQGRTGELFF.

This sequence joins TRBV6-4 and TRBJ2-2; tentatively, D is TRBD2 (6 bases). V gave up 6 bases and J gave up 6 bases, with 11 bases separating them. CDR1 and CDR2 from the germline V gene are MRHNA and SNTAGT. The CDR3 covers 13 residues. The CDR3 is CASSPTGAGELFF. CDR3 nucleotide sequence: TGTGCCAGCAGCCCCACGGGGGCCGGGGAGCTGTTTTTT.

The genes are TRBV5-3 and TRBJ1-2; 7 positions agree with TRBD1. TRBV5-3 is assigned to the ORF class and has an uncertain function. The CDR3 runs 16 residues. J was trimmed by 4 bases and V by 1 base; bases with no gene match: 10. The CDR3 DNA reads as TGTGCCAGAAGCTTGTGCCACAGGGGCGAAACCTATGGCTACACCTTC. Protein: CARSLCHRGETYGYTF.

V gene TRBV5-5 combines with J gene TRBJ2-2; 15 nucleotides align to TRBD2. With V trimmed by 3 bases and J by 3 bases, 6 bases remained unmatched. The CDR3 has 18 residues. Germline lookup yields CDR1 SGHKS and CDR2 YYEKEE (reference sequence). This chain's CDR3 is CASSWTSGGAGDTGELFF. DNA of the CDR3: TGTGCCAGCAGCTGGACTAGCGGGGGGGCCGGGGACACCGGGGAGCTGTTTTTT. Full variable domain (missing parts from reference TRBV5-5 and TRBJ2-2): DAGVTQSPTHLIKTRGQQVTLRCSPISGHKSVSWYQQVLGQGPQFIFQYYEKEERGRGNFPDRFSARQFPNYSSELNVNALLLGDSALYLCASSWTSGGAGDTGELFFGEGSRLTVL.

J is TRBJ2-1 and V is TRBV24-1; 13 nucleotides align to TRBD2. CDR1 is KGHDR and CDR2 is SFDVKD in the germline V gene. After removal of 4 bases from V and 4 bases from J, the junction contained 6 bases not matched to a gene. The CDR3 has 17 amino acids. The CDR3 spells CATSERTSGGVYNEQFF. The DNA for the CDR3 is TGTGCCACCAGTGAGCGAACTAGCGGGGGGGTATACAATGAGCAGTTCTTC.

The chain uses TRBV2 and TRBJ1-2; D might be TRBD1 (6 bases). This CDR3 has 14 amino acids. The germline V and J ends were trimmed by 11 bases and 0 bases, with 16 bases remaining between them. Germline lookup yields CDR1 SNHLY and CDR2 FYNNEI. The DNA for the CDR3 is TGTGCCGGGAGGAGGGACATTGCTAACTATGGCTACACCTTC. Its translation: CAGRRDIANYGYTF.

The table lists this clone with a few counts. The chain is built from TRBV24-1 and TRBJ2-1; TRBD2 matches at 11 bases. The ends lost 5 bases at V and 9 bases at J; junction bases unmatched: 8. The CDR3 runs to 15 residues. The germline V gene encodes CDR1 KGHDR and CDR2 SFDVKD. The DNA of the CDR3 is TGTGCCACCAGTGGTTTTAGCGGGGGGGCCTCTGAGCAGTTCTTC. Encoded protein: CATSGFSGGASEQFF.

The chain employs TRBV27 and TRBJ2-5, with 8 positions matching TRBD2. CDR1 is MNHEY and CDR2 is SMNVEV in the germline V gene (reference sequence). V shed 2 bases, J shed 9 bases, and the junction held 8 bases outside the gene matches. The CDR3 loop spans 14 amino acids. CDR3 sequence reads: CASSLGVSGAAQYF. CDR3 coding DNA: TGTGCCAGCAGTTTAGGTGTTAGCGGGGCGGCCCAGTACTTC.

This clone was seen once. The V gene is TRBV27, the J gene TRBJ2-7; TRBD1 matches 10 bases. With 6 bases clipped from V and 6 bases from J, the junction kept 11 bases outside the gene matches. The CDR3 is 15 amino acids. Germline CDR1 reads MNHEY; CDR2 reads SMNVEV (reference sequence). This CDR3 reads CASRTTGTGEGEQYF. DNA of the CDR3: TGTGCCAGCAGGACTACCGGGACAGGGGAAGGCGAGCAGTACTTC.

In DNA, the CDR3 is TGTGCCAGCAGTTTAAGCGGGACGTTTAAAAGTTACTTC. It codes for CASSLSGTFKSYF. This chain links TRBV12-3 or TRBV12-4 with TRBJ2-4, with 7 bases identical to TRBD2. Trimming cost V 2 bases and J 16 bases; bases outside gene matches: 11. The CDR3 contains 13 residues.

This clone showed up just once. The chain is built from TRBV6-5 and TRBJ1-1; D might be TRBD1 (5 bases). The CDR3 covers 13 residues. The germline CDR1 and CDR2 sequences are MNHEY and SVGAGI. V was clipped by 5 bases and J by 4 bases, with 11 bases between them. Here the CDR3 reads CASSNVRGTEAFF. CDR3 DNA: TGTGCCAGCAGTAATGTGAGGGGCACTGAAGCTTTCTTT.